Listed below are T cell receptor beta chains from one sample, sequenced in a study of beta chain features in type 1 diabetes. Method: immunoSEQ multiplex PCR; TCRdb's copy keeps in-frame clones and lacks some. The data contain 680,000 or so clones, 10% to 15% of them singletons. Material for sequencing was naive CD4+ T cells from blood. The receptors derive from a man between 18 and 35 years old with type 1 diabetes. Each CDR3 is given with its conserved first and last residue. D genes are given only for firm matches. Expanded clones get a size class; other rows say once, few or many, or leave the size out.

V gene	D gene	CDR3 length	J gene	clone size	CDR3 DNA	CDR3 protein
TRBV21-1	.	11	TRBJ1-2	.	TGTGCCAGCCCGACAGGGAACGGCTACACCTTC	CASPTGNGYTF
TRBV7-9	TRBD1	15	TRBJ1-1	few	TGTGCCAGCAGCCTACTGACAGGGACGAACACTGAAGCTTTCTTT	CASSLLTGTNTEAFF
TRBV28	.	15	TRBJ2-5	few	TGTGCCAGCAGTTTATGGACCGCACCATCCGAGACCCAGTACTTC	CASSLWTAPSETQYF
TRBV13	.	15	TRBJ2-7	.	TGTGCCAGCAGCTCCCAAAGTGGCAGCTCCTACGAGCAGTACTTC	CASSSQSGSSYEQYF
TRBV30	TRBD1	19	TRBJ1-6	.	TGTGCCTGGAATCCCGACAGGGGGCGAATTAGCTCCTATAATTCACCCCTCCACTTT	CAWNPDRGRISSYNSPLHF
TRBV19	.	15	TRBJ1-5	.	TGTGCCAGTAGTATCGGGGACGTCGGTTATCAGCCCCAGCATTTT	CASSIGDVGYQPQHF
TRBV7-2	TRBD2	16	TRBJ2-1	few	TGTGCCAGCAGCTTGTTAGCGGGGGGGACCTACAATGAGCAGTTCTTC	CASSLLAGGTYNEQFF
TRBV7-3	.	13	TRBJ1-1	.	TGTGCCAGCAGCAGGGACACAAACACTGAAGCTTTCTTT	CASSRDTNTEAFF
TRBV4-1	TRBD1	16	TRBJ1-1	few	TGCGCCAGCAGCCAACCCGATGGGACAGGGAAAAGGTCGGCTTTCTTT	CASSQPDGTGKRSAFF
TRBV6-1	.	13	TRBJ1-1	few	TGTGCCAGCAGTGCAGGGAGGGTCACTGAAGCTTTCTTT	CASSAGRVTEAFF
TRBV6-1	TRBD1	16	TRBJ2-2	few	TGTGCCAGCAGTGAACCCGGACAGGTGAACACCGGGGAGCTGTTTTTT	CASSEPGQVNTGELFF
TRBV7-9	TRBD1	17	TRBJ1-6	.	TGTGCCAGCAGCTCTAAAACCGGACAGGCTTTTTATTCACCCCTCCACTTT	CASSSKTGQAFYSPLHF
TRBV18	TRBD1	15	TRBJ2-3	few	TGTGCCAGCTCACTAATGACAGGGGGCACAGATACGCAGTATTTT	CASSLMTGGTDTQYF
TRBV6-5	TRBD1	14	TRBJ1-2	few	TGTGCCAGCACTTCAGGGACAGGGGCCGGAGGCTACACCTTC	CASTSGTGAGGYTF
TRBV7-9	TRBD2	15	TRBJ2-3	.	TGTGCCAGCAGACTAGCGGGGGGGAGCACAGATACGCAGTATTTT	CASRLAGGSTDTQYF
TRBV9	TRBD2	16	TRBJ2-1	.	TGTGCCAGCAGCCAAAACCTAGCGGGGGGCCACAATGAGCAGTTCTTC	CASSQNLAGGHNEQFF
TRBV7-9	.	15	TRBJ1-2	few	TGTGCCAGCAGCTCCAAAACAGGGTCTGCCTATGGCTACACCTTC	CASSSKTGSAYGYTF
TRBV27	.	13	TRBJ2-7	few	TGTGCCAGCAGCCCCCGGGGATGGTACGAGCAGTACTTC	CASSPRGWYEQYF
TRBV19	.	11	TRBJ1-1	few	TGTGCCAGTAGCGCCTTCACTGAAGCTTTCTTT	CASSAFTEAFF
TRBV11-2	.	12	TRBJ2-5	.	TGTGCCAGCAGCTTCGGAGAAGAGACCCAGTACTTC	CASSFGEETQYF
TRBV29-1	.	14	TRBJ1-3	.	TGCAGCGTGATTACAGGGCCGGGGGGAAACACCATATATTTT	CSVITGPGGNTIYF
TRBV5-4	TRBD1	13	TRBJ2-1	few	TGTGCCAGCAGCTGGAAGGGGGCAGACGAGCAGTTCTTC	CASSWKGADEQFF
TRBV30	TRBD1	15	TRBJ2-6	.	TGTGCCTGCCTATCGACAGGGTCTGGGGCCAACGTCCTGACTTTC	CACLSTGSGANVLTF
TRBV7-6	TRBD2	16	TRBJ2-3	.	TGTGCCAGCAGCCCCCTCGTGCCCGGGGGGGGAGCTACGCAGTATTTT	CASSPLVPGGGATQYF
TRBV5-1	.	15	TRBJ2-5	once	TGCGCCAGCAGCTCGAAGGTGGGGTCGCCAGAGACCCAGTACTTC	CASSSKVGSPETQYF
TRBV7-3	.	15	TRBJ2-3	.	TGTGCCAGCAGCCGAAGCCGGGCCAGCACAGATACGCAGTATTTT	CASSRSRASTDTQYF
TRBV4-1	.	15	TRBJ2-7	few	TGCGCCAGCAGCCAAGATCAAGTAGCGGCCTACGAGCAGTACTTC	CASSQDQVAAYEQYF
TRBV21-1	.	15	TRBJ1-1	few	TGTGCCAGCAGGGACTTACCGGGCAAGGGGACTGAAGCTTTCTTT	CASRDLPGKGTEAFF
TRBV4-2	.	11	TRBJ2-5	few	TGTGCCAGCAGGCCAGGGCGCTCCCAGTACTTC	CASRPGRSQYF
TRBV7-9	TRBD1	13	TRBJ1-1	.	TGTGCCAGCAGCTCCCAGGGGGTCACTGAAGCTTTCTTT	CASSSQGVTEAFF
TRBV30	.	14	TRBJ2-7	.	TGTGCCTGGAGTACGGGACCGCCGACCTACGAGCAGTACTTC	CAWSTGPPTYEQYF
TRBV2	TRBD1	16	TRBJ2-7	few	TGTGCCAGCAGTGGTCGGGACAGCCGAAGCTCCTACGAGCAGTACTTC	CASSGRDSRSSYEQYF
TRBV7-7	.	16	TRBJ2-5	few	TGTGCCAGCAGCCCGAGCAGCGGTCAGATACAAGAGACCCAGTACTTC	CASSPSSGQIQETQYF
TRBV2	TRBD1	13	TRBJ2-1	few	TGTGCCAGCAGACAGGGGTCCTACAATGAGCAGTTCTTC	CASRQGSYNEQFF
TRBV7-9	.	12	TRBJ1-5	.	TGTGCCAGCAGCTTAGAAGATCAGCCCCAGCATTTT	CASSLEDQPQHF
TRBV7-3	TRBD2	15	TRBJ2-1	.	TGTGCCAGCAGCCTTTCGACTAGCGGTTACAATGAGCAGTTCTTC	CASSLSTSGYNEQFF
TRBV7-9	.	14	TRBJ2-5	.	TGTGCCAGCAGCTTAGGAGAGGGGCGTGAGACCCAGTACTTC	CASSLGEGRETQYF
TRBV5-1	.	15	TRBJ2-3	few	TGCGCCAGCAGCAATAGACAGGGAGGCTTAGATACGCAGTATTTT	CASSNRQGGLDTQYF
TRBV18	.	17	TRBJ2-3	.	TGTGCCAGCTCACCCGCATACGGCGGGACTAGCACAGATACGCAGTATTTT	CASSPAYGGTSTDTQYF
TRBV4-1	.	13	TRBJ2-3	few	TGCGCCAGCAGCCAAGATGGGGTTGCTACGCAGTATTTT	CASSQDGVATQYF
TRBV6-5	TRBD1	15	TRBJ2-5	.	TGTGCCAGCAGCCGCGGGACAGGGGGCTTAGAGACCCAGTACTTC	CASSRGTGGLETQYF
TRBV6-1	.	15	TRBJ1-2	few	TGTGCCAGCAGTGAAAGAACCCGACGGAACTATGGCTACACCTTC	CASSERTRRNYGYTF
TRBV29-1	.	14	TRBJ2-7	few	TGCAGCGTCCGAAAAGGAGGGGGTCCCTACGAGCAGTACTTC	CSVRKGGGPYEQYF
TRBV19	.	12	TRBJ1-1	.	TGTGCCAGTGCCGAGGGGAGGACTGAAGCTTTCTTT	CASAEGRTEAFF
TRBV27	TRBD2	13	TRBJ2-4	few	TGTGCCAGCAGACCGGGAGGGAAAAACATTCAGTACTTC	CASRPGGKNIQYF
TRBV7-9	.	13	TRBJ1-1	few	TGTGCCAGCGTCCGGGGCTTGAACACTGAAGCTTTCTTT	CASVRGLNTEAFF
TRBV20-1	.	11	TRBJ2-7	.	TGCAGTGCGGCTCTCAATTGGGAGCAGTACTTC	CSAALNWEQYF
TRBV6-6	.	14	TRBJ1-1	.	TGTGCCAGCAGTCCCAGCGCCCTGGGCACTGAAGCTTTCTTT	CASSPSALGTEAFF
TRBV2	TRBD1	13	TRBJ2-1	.	TGTGCCAGCATAAGAACAGGGGTGGATGAGCAGTTCTTC	CASIRTGVDEQFF
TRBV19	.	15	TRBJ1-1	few	TGTGCCAGTAGTCCCGCCGGACAGCCGAACACTGAAGCTTTCTTT	CASSPAGQPNTEAFF
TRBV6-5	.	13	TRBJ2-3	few	TGTGCCAGCAGTAGACAGAACACAGATACGCAGTATTTT	CASSRQNTDTQYF
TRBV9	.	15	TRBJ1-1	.	TGTGCCAGCAGCGTAGGTGGAGCTATGAACACTGAAGCTTTCTTT	CASSVGGAMNTEAFF
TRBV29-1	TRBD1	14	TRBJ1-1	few	TGCAGCGTTGAAGAAGGGACAGCGAACACTGAAGCTTTCTTT	CSVEEGTANTEAFF
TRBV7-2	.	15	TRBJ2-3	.	TGTGCCAGCAGGGCCTCCACGGGACTCATCGATACGCAGTATTTT	CASRASTGLIDTQYF